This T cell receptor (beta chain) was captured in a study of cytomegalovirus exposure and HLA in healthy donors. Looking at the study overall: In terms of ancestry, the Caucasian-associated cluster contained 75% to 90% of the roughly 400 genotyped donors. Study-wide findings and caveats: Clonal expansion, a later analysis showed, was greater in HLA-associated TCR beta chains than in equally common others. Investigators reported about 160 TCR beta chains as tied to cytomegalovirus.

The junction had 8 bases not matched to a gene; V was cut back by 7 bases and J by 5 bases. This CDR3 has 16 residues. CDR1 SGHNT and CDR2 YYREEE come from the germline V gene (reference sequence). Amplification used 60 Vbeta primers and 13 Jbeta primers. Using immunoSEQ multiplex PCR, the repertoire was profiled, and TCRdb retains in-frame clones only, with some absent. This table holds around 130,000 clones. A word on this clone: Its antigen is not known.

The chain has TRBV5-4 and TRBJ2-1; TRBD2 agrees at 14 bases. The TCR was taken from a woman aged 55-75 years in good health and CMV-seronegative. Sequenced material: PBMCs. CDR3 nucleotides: TGTGCCAGCGGGACTAGCGGGGGCCAGTCCAACAATGAGCAGTTCTTC. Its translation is CASGTSGGQSNNEQFF.